This T cell receptor (beta chain) was obtained from a study of T cells in Graves' hyperthyroidism and ophthalmopathy. The study, taken as a whole, reports: Blood also showed most of the thyroid clonotypes that were expanded above 0.001.

The CDR3 sequence is 16 residues long. V lost 1 base and J lost 2; bases outside the gene matches: 6. This clonotype was seen many times. The antigen is undetermined. Amplified regions were TCR beta CDR3 sequences from RNA transcripts. Primed by the HTBI set, a first-round RT-PCR was run on the TCR CDR3. Each CDR3 protein is one row after TCRdb ran MiXCR on the multiplex PCR reads. The table shows under 350,000 distinct CDR3 sequences, with about 18% occurring only once. Source material: blood. The gene calls are TRBV12-3 or TRBV12-4 and TRBJ2-3; 7 positions agree with TRBD2. This clonotype was sampled from a woman aged 50 to 65 with Graves' hyperthyroidism. CDR3 coding DNA: TGTGCCAGCAGTTTAGGTCCGGGGGGTTCCACAGATACGCAGTATTTT. Encoded protein: CASSLGPGGSTDTQYF.